This TCR beta chain emerged from a study of cytomegalovirus exposure and HLA in healthy donors. PCR used 60 Vbeta primers and 13 Jbeta primers. The authors' processing: Unique TCR beta chains totaled 65 million to 95 million in a later count, with roughly 12 million of them shared. Generated by immunoSEQ multiplex PCR, the TCRdb table keeps only in-frame clones and is missing some. V, J and clone size are taken as reported in that table, and D and trimming were inferred from the DNA itself. The sample holds hundreds of thousands of clones, around 83% seen once. The study's findings and limits: Presence/absence analyses took donor sequencing depth as roughly uniform.

Regarding this clone: Its antigen is currently unknown.

This sequence originates from a girl aged 5-17 years in good health and CMV-seronegative. The sequenced material came from PBMCs.

The chain's CDR3 is CASSFVQENTEAFF. The CDR3, as DNA: TGTGCCAGCAGCTTCGTACAGGAGAACACTGAAGCTTTCTTT. The chain uses TRBV7-2 and TRBJ1-1; maybe TRBD1 (5 bases). Germline-derived CDR1 and CDR2 are SGHTA and FQGNSA. Trimming shortened V by 3 bases and J by 1 base, and 9 bases separated the two germline ends. CDR3 length: 14 amino acids.